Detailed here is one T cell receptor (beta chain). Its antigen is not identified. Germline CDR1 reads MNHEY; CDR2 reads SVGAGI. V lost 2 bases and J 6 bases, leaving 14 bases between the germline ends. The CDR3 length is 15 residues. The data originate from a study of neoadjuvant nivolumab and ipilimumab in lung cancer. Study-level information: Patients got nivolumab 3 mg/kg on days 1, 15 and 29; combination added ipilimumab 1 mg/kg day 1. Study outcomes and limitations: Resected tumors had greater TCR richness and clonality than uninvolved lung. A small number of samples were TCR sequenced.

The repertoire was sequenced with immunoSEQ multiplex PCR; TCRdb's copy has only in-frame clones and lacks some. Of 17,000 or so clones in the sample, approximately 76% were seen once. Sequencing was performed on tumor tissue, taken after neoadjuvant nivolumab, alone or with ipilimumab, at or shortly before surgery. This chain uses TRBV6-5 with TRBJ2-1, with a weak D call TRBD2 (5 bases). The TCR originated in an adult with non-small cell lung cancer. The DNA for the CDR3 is TGTGCCAGCAGTTACCGTTCGGCTAGCCCCAATGAGCAGTTCTTC. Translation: CASSYRSASPNEQFF.